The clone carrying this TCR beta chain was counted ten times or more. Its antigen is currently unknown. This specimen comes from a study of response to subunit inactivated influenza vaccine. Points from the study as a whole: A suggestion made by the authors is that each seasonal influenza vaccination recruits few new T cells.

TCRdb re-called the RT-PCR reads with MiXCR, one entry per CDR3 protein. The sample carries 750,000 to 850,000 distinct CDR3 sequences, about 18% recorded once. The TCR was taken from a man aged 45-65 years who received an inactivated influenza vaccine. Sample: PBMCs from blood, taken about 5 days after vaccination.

The CDR3 DNA reads as TGCAGTGCTAGAGAGTCAGGGTTCTCTGGAAACACCATATATTTT. It yields the protein CSARESGFSGNTIYF. The chain employs TRBV20-1 and TRBJ1-3; tentative D call: TRBD1 (5 bases). This CDR3 contains 15 residues. Trimming shortened V by 0 bases and J by 0 bases, and 9 bases separated the two germline ends. Germline V CDR1 and CDR2: DFQATT, SNEGSKA (reference sequence).